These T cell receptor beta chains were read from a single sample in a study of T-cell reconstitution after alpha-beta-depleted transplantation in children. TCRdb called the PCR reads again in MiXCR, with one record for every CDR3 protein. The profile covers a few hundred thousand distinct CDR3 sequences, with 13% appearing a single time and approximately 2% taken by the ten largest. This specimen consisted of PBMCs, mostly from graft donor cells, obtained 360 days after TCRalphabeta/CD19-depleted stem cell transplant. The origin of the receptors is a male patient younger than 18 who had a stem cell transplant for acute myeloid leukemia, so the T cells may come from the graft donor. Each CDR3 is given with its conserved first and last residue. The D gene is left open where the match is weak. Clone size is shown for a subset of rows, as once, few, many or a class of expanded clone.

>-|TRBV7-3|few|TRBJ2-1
CASSLIPSGGNEQFF
TGTGCCAGCAGCTTAATCCCCTCTGGAGGCAATGAGCAGTTCTTC
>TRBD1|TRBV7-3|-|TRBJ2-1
CASSQQGALGLNEQFF
TGTGCCAGCAGCCAACAGGGGGCGCTGGGGTTGAATGAGCAGTTCTTC
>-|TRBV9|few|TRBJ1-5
CASSVAGESQPQHF
TGTGCCAGCAGCGTAGCTGGGGAGAGTCAGCCCCAGCATTTT
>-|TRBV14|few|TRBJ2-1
CASSPRGRRLDNEQFF
TGTGCCAGCAGTCCTCGGGGGCGGCGGCTTGACAATGAGCAGTTCTTC
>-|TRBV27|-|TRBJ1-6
CASSLGPAANSPLHF
TGTGCCAGCAGTTTGGGACCGGCGGCTAATTCACCCCTCCACTTT
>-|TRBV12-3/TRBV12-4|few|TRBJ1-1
CASSPPNRTEAFF
TGTGCCAGCAGCCCCCCCAACCGGACTGAAGCTTTCTTT
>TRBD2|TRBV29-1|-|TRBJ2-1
CSVDPLVLISGSADEQFF
TGCAGCGTTGACCCTTTGGTCCTAATTAGCGGGAGTGCTGATGAGCAGTTCTTC
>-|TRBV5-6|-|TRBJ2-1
CASSQYRTYNEQFF
TGTGCCAGCAGCCAATATAGGACTTACAATGAGCAGTTCTTC
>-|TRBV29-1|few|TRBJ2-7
CSAWQGSEQYF
TGCAGCGCGTGGCAGGGAAGCGAGCAGTACTTC
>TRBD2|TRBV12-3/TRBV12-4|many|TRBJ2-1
CASSLGHGTSGINDYNEQFF
TGTGCCAGCAGTTTAGGTCACGGGACTAGCGGGATAAACGATTACAATGAGCAGTTCTTC